These T cell receptor beta chains were read from a single sample in a study of blood T cell repertoires in COVID-19. Method: immunoSEQ multiplex PCR; TCRdb's copy keeps in-frame clones and lacks some. The repertoire holds 250,000 to 350,000 clones, with around 87% as singletons. The material sequenced was peripheral blood. These receptors originate from a woman between 45 and 65 years old with active or convalescent COVID-19. Both conserved end residues are part of each CDR3. A D gene is named only where the DNA matches it firmly. A row's size may be missing; if present it is once, few, many or a size class.

J: TRBJ2-3; D: TRBD2; V: TRBV9; size: -; CDR3: CASSVGPGGYTDTQYF; DNA: TGTGCCAGCAGCGTAGGCCCGGGAGGATACACAGATACGCAGTATTTT
J: TRBJ1-1; D: -; V: TRBV15; size: -; CDR3: CATSKTPNTEAFF; DNA: TGTGCCACCAGCAAAACACCCAACACTGAAGCTTTCTTT
J: TRBJ2-1; D: TRBD2; V: TRBV11-1; size: once; CDR3: CASSFGGNEQFF; DNA: TGTGCCAGCAGCTTCGGGGGGAATGAGCAGTTCTTC
J: TRBJ1-5; D: TRBD1; V: TRBV6-2/TRBV6-3; size: -; CDR3: CASSDNRGLRIQHF; DNA: TGTGCCAGCAGTGACAACAGGGGGCTTAGAATCCAGCATTTT
J: TRBJ2-1; D: TRBD2; V: TRBV9; size: -; CDR3: CASSVGGTSLSNEQFF; DNA: TGTGCCAGCAGCGTAGGGGGGACTAGCTTATCAAATGAGCAGTTCTTC
J: TRBJ1-1; D: -; V: TRBV10-3; size: -; CDR3: CAIRVQGSNTEAFF; DNA: TGTGCCATCAGAGTACAGGGCTCGAACACTGAAGCTTTCTTT
J: TRBJ1-6; D: -; V: TRBV4-2; size: -; CDR3: CASSQQGNSPLHF; DNA: TGTGCCAGCAGCCAGCAGGGGAATTCACCCCTCCACTTT
J: TRBJ1-5; D: -; V: TRBV7-8; size: -; CDR3: CASSLEGHIGFNQPQHF; DNA: TGTGCCAGCAGCTTAGAAGGACACATCGGGTTCAATCAGCCCCAGCATTTT
J: TRBJ2-7; D: -; V: TRBV5-4; size: -; CDR3: CASSLDGPPYEQYF; DNA: TGTGCCAGCAGCTTGGATGGCCCTCCCTACGAGCAGTACTTC
J: TRBJ2-7; D: TRBD1; V: TRBV9; size: -; CDR3: CASSLMGQGALTEQYF; DNA: TGTGCCAGCAGCCTCATGGGACAGGGGGCGTTGACCGAGCAGTACTTC
J: TRBJ2-1; D: TRBD2; V: TRBV4-3; size: -; CDR3: CASSQDYSGAYNEQFF; DNA: TGCGCCAGCAGCCAAGATTATAGCGGGGCCTACAATGAGCAGTTCTTC
J: TRBJ2-1; D: TRBD2; V: TRBV6-2/TRBV6-3; size: -; CDR3: CASSYLISGGSYNEQFF; DNA: TGTGCCAGCAGTTACCTCATTAGCGGGGGCTCCTACAATGAGCAGTTCTTC
J: TRBJ1-1; D: -; V: TRBV28; size: -; CDR3: CASSPRGGMNTEAFF; DNA: TGTGCCAGCAGCCCTCGGGGGGGCATGAACACTGAAGCTTTCTTT
J: TRBJ1-1; D: -; V: TRBV19; size: once; CDR3: CASSIGQGILTEAFF; DNA: TGTGCCAGTAGTATAGGTCAGGGAATCCTGACTGAAGCTTTCTTT
J: TRBJ1-6; D: TRBD1; V: TRBV11-1; size: -; CDR3: CASRVGGVDSPLHF; DNA: TGTGCCAGCAGGGTAGGGGGCGTCGATTCACCCCTCCACTTT
J: TRBJ2-7; D: -; V: TRBV11-2; size: -; CDR3: CASSSLKGVAYEQYF; DNA: TGTGCCAGCAGCTCGTTGAAGGGGGTTGCCTACGAGCAGTACTTC
J: TRBJ1-1; D: -; V: TRBV30; size: -; CDR3: CAWSVSPMNTEAFF; DNA: TGTGCCTGGAGTGTATCTCCTATGAACACTGAAGCTTTCTTT
J: TRBJ1-3; D: TRBD1; V: TRBV6-5; size: -; CDR3: CASKLDRGRDTIYF; DNA: TGTGCCAGCAAATTGGACAGGGGGCGTGACACCATATATTTT
J: TRBJ1-2; D: -; V: TRBV9; size: -; CDR3: CASSATHGRVGGYTF; DNA: TGTGCCAGCAGCGCCACCCATGGGAGGGTGGGTGGCTACACCTTC
J: TRBJ2-7; D: TRBD1; V: TRBV28; size: few; CDR3: CASSFSDRGLYEQYF; DNA: TGTGCCAGCAGTTTTTCGGACAGGGGTTTGTACGAGCAGTACTTC
J: TRBJ1-2; D: -; V: TRBV2; size: once; CDR3: CASSRDWDYGYTF; DNA: TGTGCCAGCAGTAGAGACTGGGACTATGGCTACACCTTC
J: TRBJ2-1; D: -; V: TRBV7-6; size: once; CDR3: CASSLVESSYNEQFF; DNA: TGTGCCAGCAGCTTGGTCGAGAGCTCCTACAATGAGCAGTTCTTC
J: TRBJ1-6; D: -; V: TRBV7-6; size: -; CDR3: CASSLGTADNSPLHF; DNA: TGTGCCAGCAGCTTAGGGACAGCGGACAATTCACCCCTCCACTTT
J: TRBJ1-1; D: -; V: TRBV4-3; size: -; CDR3: CASSQGGAYTEAFF; DNA: TGCGCCAGCAGCCAAGGGGGAGCCTACACTGAAGCTTTCTTT
J: TRBJ1-3; D: TRBD1; V: TRBV5-1; size: -; CDR3: CASSLWGQGSSGNTIYF; DNA: TGCGCCAGCAGCTTGTGGGGACAGGGTTCCTCTGGAAACACCATATATTTT
J: TRBJ1-1; D: -; V: TRBV5-1; size: -; CDR3: CASSLARTGVDEAFF; DNA: TGCGCCAGCAGCTTGGCTCGAACGGGAGTAGATGAAGCTTTCTTT
J: TRBJ2-1; D: TRBD1; V: TRBV5-1; size: many; CDR3: CASSLSTGAGEQFF; DNA: TGCGCCAGCAGCTTGTCGACAGGGGCGGGTGAGCAGTTCTTC
J: TRBJ1-1; D: -; V: TRBV5-1; size: -; CDR3: CASRDTTEAFF; DNA: TGCGCATCGAGGGATACTACTGAAGCTTTCTTT
J: TRBJ1-3; D: TRBD1; V: TRBV7-9; size: -; CDR3: CASSSTLTTGRSGNTIYF; DNA: TGTGCCAGCAGCTCGACCCTTACGACAGGGCGCTCTGGAAACACCATATATTTT
J: TRBJ2-5; D: -; V: TRBV4-1; size: few; CDR3: CASSQVQVETQYF; DNA: TGCGCCAGCAGCCAAGTTCAGGTGGAGACCCAGTACTTC
J: TRBJ2-3; D: -; V: TRBV11-3; size: -; CDR3: CASSLGTMTRQDTQYF; DNA: TGTGCCAGCAGCTTAGGAACGATGACGAGGCAGGATACGCAGTATTTT
J: TRBJ1-2; D: -; V: TRBV6-6; size: -; CDR3: CASSTGGYGYTF; DNA: TGTGCCAGCAGTACCGGGGGCTATGGCTACACCTTC
J: TRBJ1-1; D: -; V: TRBV29-1; size: -; CDR3: CSANRDAEGTEAFF; DNA: TGCAGCGCTAACCGGGACGCGGAGGGGACTGAAGCTTTCTTT
J: TRBJ1-2; D: -; V: TRBV30; size: few; CDR3: CAWRTALYGYTF; DNA: TGTGCCTGGCGGACAGCATTATATGGCTACACCTTC
J: TRBJ2-5; D: -; V: TRBV4-1; size: -; CDR3: CASSPVTQETQYF; DNA: TGCGCCAGCAGTCCCGTTACTCAAGAGACCCAGTACTTC
J: TRBJ1-2; D: -; V: TRBV29-1; size: few; CDR3: CSVEVTAYGYTF; DNA: TGCAGCGTTGAGGTGACAGCCTATGGCTACACCTTC
J: TRBJ2-1; D: -; V: TRBV7-3; size: -; CDR3: CASSINSGVGNEQFF; DNA: TGTGCCAGCAGTATTAACTCGGGAGTGGGGAATGAGCAGTTCTTC
J: TRBJ2-7; D: -; V: TRBV11-2; size: -; CDR3: CASSQGLEQYF; DNA: TGTGCCAGCAGCCAGGGTTTAGAGCAGTACTTC
J: TRBJ1-1; D: TRBD1; V: TRBV2; size: -; CDR3: CAMDRANTEAFF; DNA: TGTGCCATGGACAGGGCGAACACTGAAGCTTTCTTT
J: TRBJ1-2; D: TRBD1; V: TRBV18; size: -; CDR3: CASSPGTGPYGYTF; DNA: TGTGCCAGCTCACCCGGGACAGGGCCTTATGGCTACACCTTC
J: TRBJ2-7; D: TRBD2; V: TRBV4-1; size: -; CDR3: CASSRIAGGLGSYEQYF; DNA: TGCGCCAGCAGCCGGATAGCGGGAGGGTTGGGCTCCTACGAGCAGTACTTC
J: TRBJ1-4; D: -; V: TRBV5-6; size: few; CDR3: CASSFGGATEKLFF; DNA: TGTGCCAGCAGCTTTGGGGGGGCCACAGAAAAACTGTTTTTT
J: TRBJ1-6; D: -; V: TRBV5-5; size: few; CDR3: CASSFTGNSPLHF; DNA: TGTGCCAGCAGCTTCACAGGAAATTCACCCCTCCACTTT
J: TRBJ1-2; D: -; V: TRBV6-6; size: -; CDR3: CASSSNRVLGNYGYTF; DNA: TGTGCCAGCAGTTCTAACAGGGTTTTAGGAAACTATGGCTACACCTTC
J: TRBJ1-3; D: -; V: TRBV11-2; size: -; CDR3: CASSPTGGNTIYF; DNA: TGTGCCAGCAGCCCCACAGGGGGAAACACCATATATTTT
J: TRBJ2-4; D: TRBD1; V: TRBV19; size: -; CDR3: CASSIPTGENIQYF; DNA: TGTGCCAGTAGTATCCCGACAGGGGAAAACATTCAGTACTTC
J: TRBJ2-1; D: TRBD2; V: TRBV28; size: -; CDR3: CASSFPFSGTSGYNEQFF; DNA: TGTGCCAGCAGTTTCCCCTTCAGCGGGACTAGCGGTTACAATGAGCAGTTCTTC
J: TRBJ2-2; D: TRBD2; V: TRBV28; size: -; CDR3: CASRFDGRGTGELFF; DNA: TGTGCCAGCAGGTTTGACGGGAGGGGCACCGGGGAGCTGTTTTTT